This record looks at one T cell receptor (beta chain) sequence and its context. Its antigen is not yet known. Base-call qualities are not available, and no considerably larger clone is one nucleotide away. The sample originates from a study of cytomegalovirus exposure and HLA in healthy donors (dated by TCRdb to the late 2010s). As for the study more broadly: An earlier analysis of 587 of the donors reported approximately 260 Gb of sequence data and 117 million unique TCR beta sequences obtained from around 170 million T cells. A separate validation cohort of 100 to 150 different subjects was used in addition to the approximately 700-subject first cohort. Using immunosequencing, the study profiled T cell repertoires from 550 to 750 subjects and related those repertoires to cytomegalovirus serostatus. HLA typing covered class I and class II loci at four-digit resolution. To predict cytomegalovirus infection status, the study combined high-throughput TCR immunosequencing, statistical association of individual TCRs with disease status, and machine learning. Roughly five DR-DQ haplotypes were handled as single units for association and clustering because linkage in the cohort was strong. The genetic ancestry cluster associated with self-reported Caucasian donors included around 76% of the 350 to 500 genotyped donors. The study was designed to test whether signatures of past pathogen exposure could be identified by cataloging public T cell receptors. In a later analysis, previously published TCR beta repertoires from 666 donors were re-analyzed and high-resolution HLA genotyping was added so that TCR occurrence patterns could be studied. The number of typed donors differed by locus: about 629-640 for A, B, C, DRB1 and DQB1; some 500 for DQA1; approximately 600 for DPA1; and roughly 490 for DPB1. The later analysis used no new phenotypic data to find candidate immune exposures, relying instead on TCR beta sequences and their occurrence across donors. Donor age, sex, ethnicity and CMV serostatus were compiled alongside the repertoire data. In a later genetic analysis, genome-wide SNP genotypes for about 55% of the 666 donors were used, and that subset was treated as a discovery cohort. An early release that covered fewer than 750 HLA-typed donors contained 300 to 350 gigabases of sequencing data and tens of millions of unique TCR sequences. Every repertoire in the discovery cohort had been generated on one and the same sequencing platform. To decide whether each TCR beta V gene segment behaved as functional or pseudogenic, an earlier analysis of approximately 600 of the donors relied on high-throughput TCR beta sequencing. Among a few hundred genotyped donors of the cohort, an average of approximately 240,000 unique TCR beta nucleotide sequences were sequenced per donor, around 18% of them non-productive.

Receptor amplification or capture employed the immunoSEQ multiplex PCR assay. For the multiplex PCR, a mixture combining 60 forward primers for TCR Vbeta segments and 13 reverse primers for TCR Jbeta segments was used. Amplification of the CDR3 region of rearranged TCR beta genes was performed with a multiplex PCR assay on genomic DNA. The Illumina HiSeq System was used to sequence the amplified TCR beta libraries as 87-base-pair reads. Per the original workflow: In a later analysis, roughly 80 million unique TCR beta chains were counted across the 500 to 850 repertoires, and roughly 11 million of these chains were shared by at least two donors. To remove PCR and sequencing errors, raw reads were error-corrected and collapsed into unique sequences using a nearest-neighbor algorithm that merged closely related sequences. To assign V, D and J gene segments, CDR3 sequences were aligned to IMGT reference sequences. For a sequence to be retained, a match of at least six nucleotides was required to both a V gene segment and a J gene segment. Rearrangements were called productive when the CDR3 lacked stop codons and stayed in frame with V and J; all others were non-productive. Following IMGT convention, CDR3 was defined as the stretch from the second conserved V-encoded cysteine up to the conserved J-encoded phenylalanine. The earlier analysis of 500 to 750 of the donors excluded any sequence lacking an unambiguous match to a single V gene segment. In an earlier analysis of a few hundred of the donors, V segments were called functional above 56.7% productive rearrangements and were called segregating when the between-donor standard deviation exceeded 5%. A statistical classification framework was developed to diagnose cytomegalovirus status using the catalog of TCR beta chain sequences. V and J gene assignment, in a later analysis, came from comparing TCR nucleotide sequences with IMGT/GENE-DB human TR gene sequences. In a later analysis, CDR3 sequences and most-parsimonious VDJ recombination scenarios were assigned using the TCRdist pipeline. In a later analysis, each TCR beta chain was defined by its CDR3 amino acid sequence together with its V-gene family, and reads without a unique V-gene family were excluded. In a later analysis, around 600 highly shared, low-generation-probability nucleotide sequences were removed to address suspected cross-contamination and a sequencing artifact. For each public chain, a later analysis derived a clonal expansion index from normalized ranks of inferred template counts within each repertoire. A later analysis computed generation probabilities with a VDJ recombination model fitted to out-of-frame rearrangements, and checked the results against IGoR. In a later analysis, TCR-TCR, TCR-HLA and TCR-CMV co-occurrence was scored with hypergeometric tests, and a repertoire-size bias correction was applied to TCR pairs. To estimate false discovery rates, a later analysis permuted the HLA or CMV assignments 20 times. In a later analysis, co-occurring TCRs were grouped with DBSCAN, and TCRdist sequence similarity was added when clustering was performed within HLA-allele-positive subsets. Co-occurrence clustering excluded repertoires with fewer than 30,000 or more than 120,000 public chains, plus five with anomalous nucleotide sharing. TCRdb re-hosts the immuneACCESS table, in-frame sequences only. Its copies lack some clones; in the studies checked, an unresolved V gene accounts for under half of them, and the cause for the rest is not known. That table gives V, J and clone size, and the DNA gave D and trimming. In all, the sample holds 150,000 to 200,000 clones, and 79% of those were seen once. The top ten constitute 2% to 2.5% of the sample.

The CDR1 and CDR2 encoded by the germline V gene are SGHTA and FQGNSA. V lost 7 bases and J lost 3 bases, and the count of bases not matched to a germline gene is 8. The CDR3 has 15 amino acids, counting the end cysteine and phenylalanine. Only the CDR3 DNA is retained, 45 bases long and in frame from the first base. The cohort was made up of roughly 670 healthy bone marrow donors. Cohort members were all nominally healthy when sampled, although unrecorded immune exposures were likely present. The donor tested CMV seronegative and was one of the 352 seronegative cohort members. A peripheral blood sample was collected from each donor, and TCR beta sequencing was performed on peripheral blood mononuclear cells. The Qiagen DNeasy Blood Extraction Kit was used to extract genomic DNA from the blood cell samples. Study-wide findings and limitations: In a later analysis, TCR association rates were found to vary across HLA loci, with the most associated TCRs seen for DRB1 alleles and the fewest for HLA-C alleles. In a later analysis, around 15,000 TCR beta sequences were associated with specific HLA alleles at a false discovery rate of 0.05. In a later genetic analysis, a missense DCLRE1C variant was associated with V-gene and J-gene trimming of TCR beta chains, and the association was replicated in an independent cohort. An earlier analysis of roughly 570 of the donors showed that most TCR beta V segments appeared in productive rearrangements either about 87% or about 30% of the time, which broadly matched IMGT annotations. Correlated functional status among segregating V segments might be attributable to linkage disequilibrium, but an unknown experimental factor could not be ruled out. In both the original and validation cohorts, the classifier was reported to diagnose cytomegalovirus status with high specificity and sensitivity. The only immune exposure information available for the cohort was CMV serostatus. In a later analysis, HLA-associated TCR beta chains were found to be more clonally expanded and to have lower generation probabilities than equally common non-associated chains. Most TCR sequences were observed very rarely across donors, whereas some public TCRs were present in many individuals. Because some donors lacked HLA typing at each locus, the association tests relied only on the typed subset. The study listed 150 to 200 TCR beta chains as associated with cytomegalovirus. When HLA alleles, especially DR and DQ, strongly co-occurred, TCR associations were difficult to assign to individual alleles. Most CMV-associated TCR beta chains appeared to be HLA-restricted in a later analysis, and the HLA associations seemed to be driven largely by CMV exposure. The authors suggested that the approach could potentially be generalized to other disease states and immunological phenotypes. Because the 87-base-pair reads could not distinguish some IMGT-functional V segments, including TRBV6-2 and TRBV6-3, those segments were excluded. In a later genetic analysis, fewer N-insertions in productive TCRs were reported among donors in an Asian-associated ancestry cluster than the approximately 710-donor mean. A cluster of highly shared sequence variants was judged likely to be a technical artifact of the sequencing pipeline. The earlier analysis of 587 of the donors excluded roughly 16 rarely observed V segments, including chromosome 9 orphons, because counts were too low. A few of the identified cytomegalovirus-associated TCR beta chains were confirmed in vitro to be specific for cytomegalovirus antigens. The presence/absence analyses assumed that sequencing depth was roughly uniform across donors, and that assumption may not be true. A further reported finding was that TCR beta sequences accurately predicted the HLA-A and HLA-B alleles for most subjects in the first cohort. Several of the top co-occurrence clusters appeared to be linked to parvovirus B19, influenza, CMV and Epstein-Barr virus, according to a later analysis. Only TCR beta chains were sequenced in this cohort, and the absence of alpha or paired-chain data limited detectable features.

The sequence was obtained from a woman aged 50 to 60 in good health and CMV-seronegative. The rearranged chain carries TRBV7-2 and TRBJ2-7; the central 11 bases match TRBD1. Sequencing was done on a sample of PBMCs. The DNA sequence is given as TGTGCCAGCACCCGTTCGGGACAGGGGGACTACGAGCAGTACTTC. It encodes CASTRSGQGDYEQYF.